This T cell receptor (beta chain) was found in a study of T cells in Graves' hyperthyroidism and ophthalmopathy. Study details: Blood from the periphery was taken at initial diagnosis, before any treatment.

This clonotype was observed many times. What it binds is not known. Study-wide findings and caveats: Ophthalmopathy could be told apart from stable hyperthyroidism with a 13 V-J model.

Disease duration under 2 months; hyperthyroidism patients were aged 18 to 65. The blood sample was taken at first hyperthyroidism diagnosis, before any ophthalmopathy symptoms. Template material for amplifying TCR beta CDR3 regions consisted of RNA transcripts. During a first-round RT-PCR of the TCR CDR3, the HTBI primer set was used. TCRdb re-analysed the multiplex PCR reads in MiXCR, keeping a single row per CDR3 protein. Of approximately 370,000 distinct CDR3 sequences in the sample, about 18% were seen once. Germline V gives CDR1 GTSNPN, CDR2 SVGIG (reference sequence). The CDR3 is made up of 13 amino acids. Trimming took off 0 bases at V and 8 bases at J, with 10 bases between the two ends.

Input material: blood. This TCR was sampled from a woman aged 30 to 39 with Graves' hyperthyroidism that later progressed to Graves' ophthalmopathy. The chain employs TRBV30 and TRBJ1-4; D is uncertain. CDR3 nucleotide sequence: TGTGCCTGGAGTGTACACTCTGCCGAAAAACTGTTTTTT. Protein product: CAWSVHSAEKLFF.